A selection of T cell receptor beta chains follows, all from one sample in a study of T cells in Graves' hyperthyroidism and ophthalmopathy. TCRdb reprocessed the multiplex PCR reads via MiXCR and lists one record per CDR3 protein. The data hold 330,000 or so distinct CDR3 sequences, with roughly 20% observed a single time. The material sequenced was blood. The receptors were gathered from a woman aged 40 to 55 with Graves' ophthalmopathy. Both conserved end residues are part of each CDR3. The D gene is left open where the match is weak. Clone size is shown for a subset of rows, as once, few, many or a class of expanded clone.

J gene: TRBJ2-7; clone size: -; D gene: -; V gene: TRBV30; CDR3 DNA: TGTGCCTGGAGTGATGGTTACGAGCAGTACTTC; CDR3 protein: CAWSDGYEQYF
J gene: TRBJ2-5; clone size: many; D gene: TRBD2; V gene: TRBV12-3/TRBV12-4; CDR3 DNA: TGTGCCAGCAGTACTAGCGTGCAGACCCAGTACTTC; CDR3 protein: CASSTSVQTQYF
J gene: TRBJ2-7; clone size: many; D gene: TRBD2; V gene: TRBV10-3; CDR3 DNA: TGTGCCATCAGTGAGTCGGGGTCTAGCGGACTTTACGAGCAGTACTTC; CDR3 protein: CAISESGSSGLYEQYF
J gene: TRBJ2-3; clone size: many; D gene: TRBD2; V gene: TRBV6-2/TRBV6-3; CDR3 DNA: TGTGCCTGCGCTAGCGGGAGCACGACAGATACGCAGTATTTT; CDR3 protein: CACASGSTTDTQYF
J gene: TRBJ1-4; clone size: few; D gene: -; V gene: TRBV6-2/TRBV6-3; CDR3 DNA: TGTGCCAGCAGTCCGACGGCAACTAATGAAAAACTGTTTTTT; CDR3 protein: CASSPTATNEKLFF
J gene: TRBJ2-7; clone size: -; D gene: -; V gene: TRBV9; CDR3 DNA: TGTGCCAGCAGCCCAGGGACCCGAGACGAGCAGTACTTC; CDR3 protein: CASSPGTRDEQYF
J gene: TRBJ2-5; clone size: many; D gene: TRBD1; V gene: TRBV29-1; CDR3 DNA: TGCAGCTCTGACAGGGATCAAGAGACCCAGTACTTC; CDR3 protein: CSSDRDQETQYF
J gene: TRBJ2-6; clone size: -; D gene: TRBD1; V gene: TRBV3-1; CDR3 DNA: TGTGCCAGCAGCCTCGCAGGGGGCGCCGGGGGGGCCAACGTCCTGACTTTC; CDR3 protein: CASSLAGGAGGANVLTF
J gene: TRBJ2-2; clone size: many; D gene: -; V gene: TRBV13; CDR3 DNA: TGTGCCAGCAGCTTATGGGCAGAAACTCTAGGGACAACCGGGGAGCTGTTTTTT; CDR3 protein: CASSLWAETLGTTGELFF
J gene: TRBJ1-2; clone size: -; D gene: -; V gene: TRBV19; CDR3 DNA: TGTGCCAGTAGTATGACAGCGAAGGGCTATGGCTACACCTTC; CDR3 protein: CASSMTAKGYGYTF
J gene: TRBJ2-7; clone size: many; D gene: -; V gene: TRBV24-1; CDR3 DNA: TGTGCCACCGGTGGGGGCATCCCATACGAGCAGTACTTC; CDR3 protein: CATGGGIPYEQYF
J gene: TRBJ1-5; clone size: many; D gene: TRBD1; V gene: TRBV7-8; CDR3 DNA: TGTGCCAGCAGCTCATCGGGACAGAGCCTCTTTGAGCCCCAGCATTTT; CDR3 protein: CASSSSGQSLFEPQHF
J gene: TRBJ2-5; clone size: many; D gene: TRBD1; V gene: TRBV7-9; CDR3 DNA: TGTGCCAGCAGCCTCCAAGGGGGCAGAGAGACCCAGTACTTC; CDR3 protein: CASSLQGGRETQYF
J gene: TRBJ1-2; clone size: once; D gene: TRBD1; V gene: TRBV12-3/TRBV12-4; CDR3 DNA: TGTGCCAGCAGTTTATCCCGGGACAGGGGCTATGGCTACACCTTC; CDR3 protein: CASSLSRDRGYGYTF
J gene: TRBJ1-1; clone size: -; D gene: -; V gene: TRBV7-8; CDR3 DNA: TGTGCCAGCAGCCCCTCCGACGGTTACACTGAAGCTTTCTTT; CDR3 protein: CASSPSDGYTEAFF
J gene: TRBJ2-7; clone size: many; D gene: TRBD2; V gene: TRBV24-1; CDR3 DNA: TGTGCCACCGCGGCCAAGACTAGCGGGATGAAAGAGCAGTACTTC; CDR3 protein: CATAAKTSGMKEQYF
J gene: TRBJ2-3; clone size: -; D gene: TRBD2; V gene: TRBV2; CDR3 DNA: TGTGCCAGCAGCGATACGATGCGGGGGGATGATACGCAGTATTTT; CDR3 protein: CASSDTMRGDDTQYF
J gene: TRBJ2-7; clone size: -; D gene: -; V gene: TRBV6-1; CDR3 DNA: TGTGCCAGCAGTATAGGGAGAAACTACGAGCAGTCCTTC; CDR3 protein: CASSIGRNYEQSF
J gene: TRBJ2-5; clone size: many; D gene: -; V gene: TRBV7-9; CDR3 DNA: TGTGCCAGCAGCAATCATCCCTTAGGGACCCAGTACTTC; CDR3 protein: CASSNHPLGTQYF
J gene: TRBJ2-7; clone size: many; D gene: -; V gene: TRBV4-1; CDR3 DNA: TGCGCCAGCAGCCAAACTAGCTTGTACGAGCAGTACTTC; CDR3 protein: CASSQTSLYEQYF
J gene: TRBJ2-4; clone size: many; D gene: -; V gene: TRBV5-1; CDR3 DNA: TGCGCCAGCACCCAGGGGCCGAAAACCAAAAACATTCAGTACTTC; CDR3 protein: CASTQGPKTKNIQYF
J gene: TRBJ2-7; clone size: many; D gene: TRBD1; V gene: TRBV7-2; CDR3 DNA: TGTGCCAGCAGCCCCGGGACAGGTCACATCTACGAGCAGTACTTC; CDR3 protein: CASSPGTGHIYEQYF
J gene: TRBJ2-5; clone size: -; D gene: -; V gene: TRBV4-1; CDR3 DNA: TGCGCCAGCAGCCAAGAACCCAGAGCCCAAGAGACCCAGTACTTC; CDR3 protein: CASSQEPRAQETQYF
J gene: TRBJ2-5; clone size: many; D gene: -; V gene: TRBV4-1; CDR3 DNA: TGCGCCAGCAGCCAAGAGACTAGTACACAAGAGACCCAGTACTTC; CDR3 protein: CASSQETSTQETQYF
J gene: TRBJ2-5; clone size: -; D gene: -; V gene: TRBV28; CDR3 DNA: TGTGCCAGCAGTTGGGTTCAGGACAGAAAAGAGACCCAGTACTTC; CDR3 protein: CASSWVQDRKETQYF
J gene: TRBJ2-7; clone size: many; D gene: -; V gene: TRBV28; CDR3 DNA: TGTGCCAGCAGTTCCTTGGACAGCCGGTCCTACGAGCAGTACTTC; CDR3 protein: CASSSLDSRSYEQYF
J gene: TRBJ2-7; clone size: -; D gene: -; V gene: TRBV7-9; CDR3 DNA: TGTGCCAGCAGCTGGGGCCCTTCAAACGAGCAGTACTTC; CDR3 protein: CASSWGPSNEQYF
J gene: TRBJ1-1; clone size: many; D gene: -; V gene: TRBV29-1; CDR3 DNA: TGCAGCGTTGCCAGGGAGGGAACTGAAGCTTTCTTT; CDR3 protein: CSVAREGTEAFF
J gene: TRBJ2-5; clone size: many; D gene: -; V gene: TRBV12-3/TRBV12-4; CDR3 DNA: TGTGCCAGCAGTCCGCAGGGGGGAGGCCAAGAGACCCAGTACTTC; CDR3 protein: CASSPQGGGQETQYF
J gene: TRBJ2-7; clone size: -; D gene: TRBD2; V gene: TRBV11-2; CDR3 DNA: TGTGCCAGCAGCTTTACCGGGACTAGCGGTATCTACGAGCAGTACTTC; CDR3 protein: CASSFTGTSGIYEQYF
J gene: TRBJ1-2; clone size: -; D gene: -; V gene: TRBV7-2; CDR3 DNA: TGTGCCAGCAGCTTAGGCCCCCAGGGCCCTGGCTACACCTTC; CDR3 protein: CASSLGPQGPGYTF
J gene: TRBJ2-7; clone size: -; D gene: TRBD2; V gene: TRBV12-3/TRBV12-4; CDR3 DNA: TGTGCCAGCAGTTTGGGGGGACTAGCGGGCATGGAAGAGCAGTACTTC; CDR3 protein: CASSLGGLAGMEEQYF
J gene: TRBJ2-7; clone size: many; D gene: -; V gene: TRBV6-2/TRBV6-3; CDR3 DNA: TGTGCCAGCAGTTTTGCCCAAGCCTACGAGCAGTACTTC; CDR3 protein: CASSFAQAYEQYF
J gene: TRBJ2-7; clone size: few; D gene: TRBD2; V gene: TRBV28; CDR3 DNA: TGTGCCAGCAGTCCCGGCGTAGGGACTAGAACCTACGAGCAGTACTTC; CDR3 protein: CASSPGVGTRTYEQYF
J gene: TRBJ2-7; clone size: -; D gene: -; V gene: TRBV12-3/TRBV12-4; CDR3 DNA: TGTGCCAGCAGCCCCGATCTAGCGCCCGTTACCTACGAGCAGTACTTC; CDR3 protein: CASSPDLAPVTYEQYF
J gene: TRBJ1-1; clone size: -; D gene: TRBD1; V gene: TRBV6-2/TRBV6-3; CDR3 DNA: TGTGTCAGCAGGACGGGCGGACAGGGACGAACTGAAGCTTTCTTT; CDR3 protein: CVSRTGGQGRTEAFF
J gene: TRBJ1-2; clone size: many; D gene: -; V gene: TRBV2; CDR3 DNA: TGTGCCAGCAGTGAAAAGGGACGTGGCTACACCTTC; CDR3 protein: CASSEKGRGYTF
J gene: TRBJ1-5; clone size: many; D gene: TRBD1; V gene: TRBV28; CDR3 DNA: TGTGCCAGCAGTCCGGAGGGACAGTCATATCAGCCCCAGCATTTT; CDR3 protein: CASSPEGQSYQPQHF
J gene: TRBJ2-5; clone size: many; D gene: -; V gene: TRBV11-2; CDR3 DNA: TGTGCCAGCAGCCCGGACGGGGTTGGGGTGTCCCAGTACTTC; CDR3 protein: CASSPDGVGVSQYF
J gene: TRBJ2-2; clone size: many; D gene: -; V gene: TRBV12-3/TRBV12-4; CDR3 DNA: TGTGCCAGCAGTTACTCATTGACCGGGGAGCTGTTTTTT; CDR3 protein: CASSYSLTGELFF
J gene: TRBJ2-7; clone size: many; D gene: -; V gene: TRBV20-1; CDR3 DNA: TGCAGTGCCGATATTCAGGTTACGGTGGAGCAGTACTTC; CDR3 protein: CSADIQVTVEQYF
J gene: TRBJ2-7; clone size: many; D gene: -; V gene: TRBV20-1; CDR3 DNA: TGCAGTGCCACGGACGCCCTGAAGACCTACGAGCAGTACTTC; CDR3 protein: CSATDALKTYEQYF